The 27 T cell receptor beta chains below were found in one sample sequenced in a study of T-cell reconstitution after alpha-beta-depleted transplantation in children. TCRbeta library preparation incorporated unique molecular identifiers. One entry per CDR3 protein results from TCRdb running MiXCR on the PCR reads. The sample contains about 58,000 distinct CDR3 sequences, 35% to 55% of which appear only once. Material: PBMCs, mostly from graft donor cells, obtained 360 days after TCRalphabeta/CD19-depleted stem cell transplant. Every receptor here comes from a male patient aged 10 to 17 who had a stem cell transplant for acute lymphoblastic leukemia, so the T cells may come from the graft donor.

This sequence joins TRBV4-2 and TRBJ2-5; 10 positions match TRBD2. In germline, CDR1 is LGHNA, CDR2 YNFKEQ. The CDR3 is made up of 18 amino acids. The V and J ends lost 1 base and 0 bases, in that order; junction bases with no gene match: 8. CDR3 DNA sequence: TGTGCCAGCAGCCAAGTGCTAGCGGGAGTGGGAGACCAAGAGACCCAGTACTTC. This gives the protein CASSQVLAGVGDQETQYF.

This clonotype was recorded at least ten times. The chain recombines TRBV21-1 with TRBJ2-7; TRBD1, the D gene given by the table, was not confirmed from the DNA. TRBV21-1 is a listed pseudogene. The CDR3 loop spans 14 amino acids. The CDR3 nucleotides are TGTGCCAGCAGCGAAAGGGCAGGGGACTACGAGCAGTACTTC. It translates to CASSERAGDYEQYF.

The genes are TRBV12-5 and TRBJ2-1, with D hard to call. Germline V gene sequence: CDR1 LGHNT, CDR2 FRNRAP. This CDR3 is built from 15 residues. V lost 1 base and J lost 3, with 10 bases in between. As DNA, the CDR3 is TGTGCTAGTGGTTTGGATCATCCCCTCTACAATGAGCAGTTCTTC. This codes for CASGLDHPLYNEQFF. The whole variable domain, filled in from reference TRBV12-5 and TRBJ2-1, reads DARVTQTPRHKVTEMGQEVTMRCQPILGHNTVFWYRQTMMQGLELLAYFRNRAPLDDSGMPKDRFSAEMPDATLATLKIQPSEPRDSAVYFCASGLDHPLYNEQFFGPGTRLTVL.

This clonotype was seen only a few times. The CDR3 region has the DNA TGTGCCAGCAGCTGGACAGGAGCTAGCACAGATACGCAGTATTTT. The encoded protein is CASSWTGASTDTQYF. V is TRBV5-5 and J is TRBJ2-3, with 7 bases matching TRBD1. Germline CDR1 SGHKS, CDR2 YYEKEE (reference sequence). The CDR3 is made up of 15 amino acids. V trimming: 3 bases; J trimming: 0 bases; junction bases outside the gene matches: 4.

In this sample, this clonotype turned up a few times. This rearrangement joins TRBV7-2 to TRBJ2-1; either TRBD1 or TRBD2 may supply D (6 bases each). Germline V gene lookup returns CDR1 SGHTA and CDR2 FQGNSA. The V gene lost 2 bases and the J gene lost 7 bases, with 9 bases spanning the gap. The CDR3 extends over 13 amino acids. For the CDR3, the DNA is TGTGCCAGCAGCTTAATAGGGGGGAATGAGCAGTTCTTC. Its protein is CASSLIGGNEQFF.

This sequence joins TRBV6-5 and TRBJ1-3; the D is unclear. This CDR3 is 17 amino acids long. Trimming removed 0 bases from V and 0 bases from J, with 12 bases in between. Per the germline V gene, CDR1 is MNHEY and CDR2 is SVGAGI. The CDR3 here is CASSYSGPLFSGNTIYF. In DNA form, the CDR3 reads TGTGCCAGCAGTTACTCAGGGCCGCTATTCTCTGGAAACACCATATATTTT.

The chain combines TRBV12-3 or TRBV12-4 with TRBJ2-7; 8 bases are shared with TRBD2. The CDR3 sequence is 14 residues long. The trim removed 6 bases at V and 1 base at J, leaving 5 bases unmatched. CDR3 coding DNA: TGTGCCAGCAGCGGACTAGCTTGGTCCTACGAGCAGTACTTC. It encodes CASSGLAWSYEQYF.

The CDR3 loop reads CASSQVMRGSSYEQYF. The CDR3 DNA is TGTGCCAGCAGCCAAGTAATGCGTGGGAGCTCCTACGAGCAGTACTTC. The chain joins TRBV4-2 to TRBJ2-7, with D possibly TRBD2 on 5 matching bases. Per germline, CDR1 LGHNA and CDR2 YNFKEQ. Trimming left V 1 base short and J 0 bases short, with 13 bases between. The CDR3 is made up of 16 amino acids.

V and J are TRBV5-1 and TRBJ1-3, with D maybe TRBD1 (5 bases). CDR3 size: 14 residues. Trimming stripped 3 bases from V and 3 bases from J, with 10 bases between. Germline V gives CDR1 SGHRS, CDR2 YFSETQ. The CDR3 nucleotides read TGCGCCAGCAGCTCCTGGGACGGTGGAAACACCATATATTTT. Protein: CASSSWDGGNTIYF. The entire variable domain, with the rest obtained from reference TRBV5-1 and TRBJ1-3, is as follows: KAGVTQTPRYLIKTRGQQVTLSCSPISGHRSVSWYQQTPGQGLQFLFEYFSETQRNKGNFPGRFSGRQFSNSRSEMNVSTLELGDSALYLCASSSWDGGNTIYFGEGSWLTVV.

The V gene is TRBV6-5, the J gene TRBJ2-7; possible D gene TRBD1, 6 bases. CDR1 and CDR2 from the germline V gene are MNHEY and SVGAGI. Trimming shortened V by 4 bases and J by 4 bases, and 17 bases separated the two germline ends. The CDR3 runs 15 residues. CDR3 sequence reads: CASSSWGPGVYEQYF. The CDR3 coding sequence is TGTGCCAGCAGTTCTTGGGGGCCCGGGGTATACGAGCAGTACTTC.

This clonotype was picked up a small number of times. The rearrangement uses TRBV12-3 or TRBV12-4 and TRBJ2-3; TRBD1 is a possible D gene (6 bases). This CDR3 spans 15 amino acids. V was clipped by 6 bases and J by 1 base, with 14 bases between them. The CDR3 DNA reads TGTGCCAGCAGGCGGACAGAAGGTGGCACAGATACGCAGTATTTT. Its translation is CASRRTEGGTDTQYF.

The CDR3, as DNA: TGTGCCAGCAGCGTAGGGGACAGTTATAATTCACCCCTCCACTTT. Translated: CASSVGDSYNSPLHF. The chain carries TRBV9 and TRBJ1-6, with 7 bases aligning to TRBD1. The V segment lost 0 bases and the J segment 4 bases; nucleotides outside the gene matches: 1. This CDR3 comprises 15 residues. Looked up from germline, CDR1 is SGDLS and CDR2 is YYNGEE.

This clonotype was seen only a few times. V is TRBV6-5 and J is TRBJ2-5; D gene unclear. The germline gives CDR1 MNHEY, CDR2 SVGAGI. Trimming left V 0 bases short and J 5 bases short, with 10 bases between. The CDR3 runs to 14 residues. The CDR3 DNA sequence: TGTGCCAGCAGTTACTCGAAGATGGGTGAGACCCAGTACTTC. The encoded protein is CASSYSKMGETQYF.

In its sample, this clonotype was seen a few times. The chain uses TRBV28 and TRBJ2-1; perhaps TRBD2 as D (6 bases). Trimming shortened V by 2 bases and J by 4 bases, and 15 bases separated the two germline ends. In germline, CDR1 is MDHEN, CDR2 SYDVKM. The CDR3 covers 16 residues. The CDR3 DNA is TGTGCCAGCAGTTTACACGTCGGGAGCGGTTACAATGAGCAGTTCTTC. Its protein is CASSLHVGSGYNEQFF.

This clonotype was counted only a few times. The chain has TRBV6-1 and TRBJ2-5, with 10 bases aligning to TRBD2. Germline values: CDR1 MNHNS, CDR2 SASEGT. With V trimmed by 4 bases and J by 5 bases, 7 bases remained unmatched. The CDR3 loop spans 15 amino acids. This CDR3 reads CASSGTVAGGETQYF. The CDR3 region has the DNA TGTGCCAGCAGTGGAACCGTAGCGGGGGGTGAGACCCAGTACTTC.

The rearrangement links TRBV10-3 to TRBJ2-7, with TRBD2 matching 11 bases. This CDR3 region has 14 residues. V lost 6 bases, J lost 2 bases, and 3 bases stayed unmatched. Germline V lookup: CDR1 ENHRY, CDR2 SYGVKD. The DNA of the CDR3 is TGTGCCATCAGACGACTAGCGGGAACCTACGAGCAGTACTTC. It codes for CAIRRLAGTYEQYF.

The rearrangement links TRBV7-8 to TRBJ2-7; possibly TRBD2 for D (6 bases). CDR3 length: 16 residues. V gave up 3 bases and J gave up 4 bases, with 19 bases separating them. Per germline, CDR1 SGHVS and CDR2 FQNEAQ. In DNA form, the CDR3 reads TGTGCCAGCAGCTTGCCCGGCGGGGCCGTAAGTTACGAGCAGTACTTC. Encoded protein: CASSLPGGAVSYEQYF.

The CDR3 sequence: CSGNRENTGELFF. The CDR3 DNA reads as TGCAGCGGCAACAGGGAGAACACCGGGGAGCTGTTTTTT. V gene TRBV29-1 combines with J gene TRBJ2-2; weak D call: TRBD1 (6 bases). The germline gives CDR1 SQVTM, CDR2 ANQGSEA. The CDR3 covers 13 residues. The V and J ends lost 7 bases and 1 base respectively, with 10 bases between them.

This clonotype came up a few times. This chain connects TRBV12-3 or TRBV12-4 to TRBJ1-3; D might be TRBD1 (6 bases). Trimming removed 6 bases at V and 0 bases at J, with 9 bases between. The CDR3 length is 14 residues. CDR3: CASSYRDSGNTIYF. In nucleotides, the CDR3 is TGTGCCAGCAGCTACAGGGACTCTGGAAACACCATATATTTT.

This chain connects TRBV7-2 to TRBJ1-6; the match to TRBD1 covers 7 bases. Germline CDR1 reads SGHTA; CDR2 reads FQGNSA. CDR3 length equals 15 residues. J lost 6 bases, V lost 1 base, and 3 bases had no gene match. CDR3 bases: TGTGCCAGCAGCTTAGGGGGACAGCTTAATTCACCCCTCCACTTT. This sequence encodes CASSLGGQLNSPLHF.

The chain joins TRBV20-1 to TRBJ2-7; D is undetermined. This CDR3 comprises 13 residues. Germline V gene sequence: CDR1 DFQATT, CDR2 SNEGSKA (reference sequence). The V end lost 0 bases, the J end lost 4 bases, and 10 bases lay between the germline ends. CDR3 nucleotide sequence: TGCAGTGCTAGAGATCCAGCGACTTACGAGCAGTACTTC. This translates into CSARDPATYEQYF.

V gene TRBV20-1 combines with J gene TRBJ2-3; D gene ambiguous. The CDR3 contains 13 residues. Trimming cost V 2 bases and J 0 bases, with 6 bases left between them. Germline-derived CDR1 and CDR2 are DFQATT and SNEGSKA (reference sequence). The CDR3 sequence: CSARLVSTDTQYF. The CDR3 nucleotides are TGCAGTGCTAGATTAGTGAGCACAGATACGCAGTATTTT.

J is TRBJ2-7 and V is TRBV12-3 or TRBV12-4; perhaps TRBD1 as D (6 bases). The CDR3 covers 12 residues. The ends were cut back, 7 bases at V and 2 bases at J, with 9 bases in the middle. The DNA for the CDR3 is TGTGCCAGCACCGACAGGCCCTACGAGCAGTACTTC. It codes for CASTDRPYEQYF.

CDR3 sequence (DNA): TGTGCCAGCAGTCGACTAGCGGAGATAGACGAGCAGTACTTC. It encodes CASSRLAEIDEQYF. The V and J genes are TRBV27 and TRBJ2-7; TRBD2 matches 9 bases. Germline V gives CDR1 MNHEY, CDR2 SMNVEV (reference sequence). V lost 5 bases, J lost 5 bases, and 7 bases stayed unmatched. The length of the CDR3 is 14 residues.

The chain carries TRBV12-5 and TRBJ2-3; 8 nucleotides align to TRBD2. The V and J ends lost 3 bases and 0 bases, in that order; junction bases with no gene match: 17. The CDR3 spans 20 residues. In germline, CDR1 is LGHNT, CDR2 FRNRAP. CDR3 sequence reads: CASGLPPQFWRGDSTDTQYF. The CDR3 DNA is TGTGCTAGTGGTTTACCCCCTCAGTTCTGGCGGGGGGATAGCACAGATACGCAGTATTTT.

The genes are TRBV7-8 and TRBJ2-7; 14 bases agree with TRBD2. Germline V CDR1 and CDR2: SGHVS, FQNEAQ. V trimming: 5 bases; J trimming: 3 bases; junction bases outside the gene matches: 6. The CDR3 contains 16 residues. The CDR3 here is CASSQGLAGGYYEQYF. CDR3 nucleotides: TGTGCCAGCAGCCAAGGACTAGCGGGGGGCTACTACGAGCAGTACTTC.

The V gene is TRBV27, the J gene TRBJ1-3, with a weak D call TRBD1 (6 bases). Germline lookup yields CDR1 MNHEY and CDR2 SMNVEV (reference sequence). V lost 0 bases to trimming and J lost 4 bases, with 7 bases between them. The CDR3 is 14 residues long. The CDR3 loop reads CASSLSTGGNTIYF. Written as DNA, the CDR3 is TGTGCCAGCAGTTTATCAACAGGGGGAAACACCATATATTTT.